What follows are 30 T cell receptor beta chains derived from one specimen sequenced in a study of T-cell memory formation after mild COVID-19. MiXCR, applied by TCRdb to the 5' RACE reads, yields one record per CDR3 protein. The data contain 270,000 or so distinct CDR3 sequences, over 15% of them seen just once; the ten biggest clones take up around 23%. The material sequenced was PBMCs or a T cell subset sorted from them (not recorded which). These receptors all come from a man aged 18 to 30 who had mild COVID-19 (a few samples of this study predate the infection). Cell type and time point are not known.

In this sample, this clonotype turned up once. CDR3 sequence (DNA): TGTGCCAGCAGTTTACAGGGTAATGGTTCACCCCTCCACTTT. Its protein product is CASSLQGNGSPLHF. The rearrangement links TRBV6-6 to TRBJ1-6, with TRBD1 as a possible D gene (6 bases). Germline-derived CDR1 and CDR2 are MNHNY and SVGAGI (reference sequence). Trimming stripped 4 bases from V and 9 bases from J, with 13 bases between. The CDR3 spans 14 residues.

The sample holds many counts of this clonotype. The chain employs TRBV5-1 and TRBJ2-2, with D possibly being TRBD1 or TRBD2 (5 bases each). Trimming removed 4 bases at V and 5 bases at J, with 15 bases between. The CDR3 has 15 amino acids. Germline V CDR1 and CDR2: SGHRS, YFSETQ. The CDR3 is CASSLGRLATGELFF. DNA of the CDR3: TGCGCCAGCAGCCTGGGACGCCTCGCAACCGGGGAGCTGTTTTTT.

The V call is TRBV15, the J call TRBJ1-3; D not certain. The CDR3 has 11 residues. V was shortened by 8 bases and J by 0 bases, with 2 bases between the two germline ends. Germline values: CDR1 LNHNV, CDR2 YYDKDF (reference sequence). The CDR3 loop reads CATYSGNTIYF. CDR3 nucleotide sequence: TGTGCCACCTACTCTGGAAACACCATATATTTT.

This clonotype was seen only a few times. The genes are TRBV2 and TRBJ2-1, with a weak D call TRBD1 (6 bases). The germline V gene encodes CDR1 SNHLY and CDR2 FYNNEI. CDR3 size: 15 residues. Deletions cut 2 bases from V and 4 bases from J, with 12 bases between. The CDR3: CASSERGSPYNEQFF. DNA of the CDR3: TGTGCCAGCAGTGAAAGGGGGAGCCCTTACAATGAGCAGTTCTTC.

The rearrangement links TRBV20-1 to TRBJ1-3, with D possibly TRBD1 on 6 matching bases. Germline loops: CDR1 DFQATT, CDR2 SNEGSKA (reference sequence). V gave up 6 bases and J gave up 3 bases, with 12 bases separating them. The CDR3 consists of 13 residues. The DNA for the CDR3 is TGCAGTGCCCCGGGACAAGGTGGAAACACCATATATTTT. As protein: CSAPGQGGNTIYF.

This clonotype was detected a few times. The chain links TRBV18 to TRBJ2-5; D is unclear. Between the trimmed V and J ends, which lost 6 bases and 2 bases, there was a span of 10 bases. This CDR3 comprises 13 residues. Germline V gives CDR1 KGHSH, CDR2 LQKENI. The CDR3: CASSRQDQETQYF. The CDR3 nucleotides are TGTGCCAGCTCCCGTCAGGATCAAGAGACCCAGTACTTC.

This chain links TRBV24-1 with TRBJ2-1; 9 positions agree with TRBD1. The CDR3 totals 15 residues. The germline gives CDR1 KGHDR, CDR2 SFDVKD. The V gene end was trimmed by 3 bases and the J gene end by 7 bases; junction bases not matched to a gene: 6. The DNA of the CDR3 is TGTGCCACCAGTGATCCGGGACAGGGTGAGAATGAGCAGTTCTTC. Translation gives CATSDPGQGENEQFF.

The chain couples TRBV6-5 to TRBJ2-6; the D is unclear. Germline CDR1 and CDR2: MNHEY and SVGAGI. The CDR3 covers 14 residues. V was trimmed by 8 bases and J by 0 bases, leaving 8 bases between them. CDR3 bases: TGTGCCAGCGGTATGAGCTCTGGGGCCAACGTCCTGACTTTC. Amino acid sequence: CASGMSSGANVLTF.

The genes are TRBV20-1 and TRBJ2-1, with 10 bases aligning to TRBD1. V gave up 5 bases and J gave up 8 bases; unmatched junction bases: 12. This CDR3 region has 15 residues. Germline-derived CDR1 and CDR2 are DFQATT and SNEGSKA (reference sequence). CDR3 DNA: TGCAGTGCTCAATTACCGGGACAGGGGCGGTATGAGCAGTTCTTC. It yields the protein CSAQLPGQGRYEQFF.

The chain employs TRBV7-3 and TRBJ2-1, with 9 bases aligning to TRBD2. The germline CDR1 and CDR2 sequences are SGHTA and FQGTGA. Trimming at V came to 2 bases and at J to 8 bases, leaving 7 bases not matched to a gene. The CDR3 runs to 15 residues. The DNA for the CDR3 is TGTGCCAGCAGCTTAGGCGGGGGGGCCGTGGATGAGCAGTTCTTC. It encodes CASSLGGGAVDEQFF.

Here the CDR3 DNA reads TGTGCCAGCAGCGAGCGGACAGGGGGCGCATCTGAAGCTTTCTTT. This sequence encodes CASSERTGGASEAFF. The chain is built from TRBV7-9 and TRBJ1-1; 11 bases fit TRBD1. The germline V gene has CDR1 SEHNR and CDR2 FQNEAQ (reference sequence). The V and J ends lost 5 bases and 6 bases, in that order; junction bases with no gene match: 8. The CDR3 has 15 amino acids. Looking up the rest from reference TRBV7-9 and TRBJ1-1 gives the full variable domain: DTGVSQNPRHKITKRGQNVTFRCDPISEHNRLYWYRQTLGQGPEFLTYFQNEAQLEKSRLLSDRFSAERPKGSFSTLEIQRTEQGDSAMYLCASSERTGGASEAFFGQGTRLTVV.

This chain links TRBV5-1 with TRBJ1-5, with D hard to call. The germline CDR1 and CDR2 sequences are SGHRS and YFSETQ. V lost 0 bases to trimming and J lost 2 bases, with 9 bases between them. CDR3 length equals 15 residues. The chain's CDR3 is CASSLGARGNQPQHF. In DNA form, the CDR3 reads TGCGCCAGCAGCTTGGGGGCGAGGGGCAATCAGCCCCAGCATTTT.

This clonotype came up a few times. CDR3 region: CASSRQGSQPQHF. CDR3 DNA sequence: TGTGCCAGCAGTCGACAGGGCTCCCAGCCCCAGCATTTT. The chain joins TRBV12-3 or TRBV12-4 to TRBJ1-5; 7 bases align to TRBD1. Germline trimming cut 5 bases from V and 7 bases from J; bases unmatched to any gene: 5. This CDR3 region has 13 residues.

This rearrangement joins TRBV5-1 to TRBJ1-4; D unresolved. Germline CDR1 is SGHRS and CDR2 is YFSETQ. Trimming shortened V by 7 bases and J by 5 bases, and 18 bases separated the two germline ends. The CDR3 sequence is 15 residues long. The CDR3 sequence is CASRTQPAANEKLFF. The CDR3 nucleotides are TGCGCCAGCCGCACACAACCGGCCGCAAATGAAAAACTGTTTTTT.

J is TRBJ2-5 and V is TRBV9, with TRBD2 identical over 10 bases. The junction had 4 bases not matched to a gene; V was cut back by 0 bases and J by 5 bases. The CDR3 has 15 residues. Looked up from germline, CDR1 is SGDLS and CDR2 is YYNGEE. CDR3 sequence reads: CASSVDGTSEETQYF. CDR3 nucleotides: TGTGCCAGCAGCGTAGACGGGACTAGCGAGGAGACCCAGTACTTC.

Many counts were recorded for this clonotype. The V gene is TRBV13, the J gene TRBJ1-1; D is possibly TRBD1 (5 bases). Germline values: CDR1 PRHDT, CDR2 FYEKMQ (reference sequence). Deletions cut 2 bases from V and 6 bases from J, with 10 bases between. This CDR3 contains 13 residues. Here the CDR3 reads CASSLLGAAEAFF. The CDR3 DNA follows: TGTGCCAGCAGCTTACTTGGGGCAGCTGAAGCTTTCTTT.

This chain joins TRBV4-2 and TRBJ1-6, with TRBD1 as a possible D gene (6 bases). Trimming took off 5 bases at V and 8 bases at J, with 13 bases between the two ends. Germline V lookup: CDR1 LGHNA, CDR2 YNFKEQ. This CDR3 is built from 14 residues. The CDR3 coding sequence is TGTGCCAGCAGCGTACAGGGATCTGATTCACCCCTCCACTTT. Amino acid sequence: CASSVQGSDSPLHF.

The chain couples TRBV7-8 to TRBJ2-3, with D hard to call. Germline V CDR1 and CDR2: SGHVS, FQNEAQ. With 7 bases removed from V and 2 bases from J, the gap between germline ends came to 13 bases. The CDR3 has 14 amino acids. The CDR3 bases are TGTGCCAGCACCCCTCGGGCGAACACAGATACGCAGTATTTT. As protein: CASTPRANTDTQYF.

The V and J genes are TRBV5-1 and TRBJ2-1, with 12 bases aligning to TRBD1. Germline loops: CDR1 SGHRS, CDR2 YFSETQ. The CDR3 is 16 residues long. The J segment lost 9 bases and the V segment lost 4 bases, leaving 11 bases of the junction unmatched. In DNA, the CDR3 is TGCGCCAGCAGCGCCGGGACAGGGGGCATGATGGTTGAGCAGTTCTTC. Translation: CASSAGTGGMMVEQFF. Full variable domain (outside the CDR3, taken from reference TRBV5-1 and TRBJ2-1): KAGVTQTPRYLIKTRGQQVTLSCSPISGHRSVSWYQQTPGQGLQFLFEYFSETQRNKGNFPGRFSGRQFSNSRSEMNVSTLELGDSALYLCASSAGTGGMMVEQFFGPGTRLTVL.

V and J are TRBV18 and TRBJ1-1; possible D gene TRBD1, 5 bases. The CDR3 length is 14 residues. From germline, CDR1 is KGHSH and CDR2 LQKENI. The V and J ends lost 2 bases and 8 bases respectively, with 15 bases between them. The CDR3: CASSPYTGTEEAFF. CDR3 bases: TGTGCCAGCTCACCATATACCGGGACTGAAGAAGCTTTCTTT. The complete variable domain, with remaining parts taken from reference TRBV18 and TRBJ1-1, reads NAGVMQNPRHLVRRRGQEARLRCSPMKGHSHVYWYRQLPEEGLKFMVYLQKENIIDESGMPKERFSAEFPKEGPSILRIQQVVRGDSAAYFCASSPYTGTEEAFFGQGTRLTVV.

The J gene is TRBJ1-2, the V gene TRBV5-1; D gene uncertain. V shed 0 bases and J shed 7 bases, with 10 bases lying between them. CDR1 SGHRS and CDR2 YFSETQ come from the germline V gene. The CDR3 has 13 amino acids. CDR3 in amino acids: CASSLGPRAGYTF. CDR3 in DNA: TGCGCCAGCAGCTTGGGGCCGCGAGCTGGCTACACCTTC.

The rearrangement uses TRBV7-8 and TRBJ2-7; the D gene is possibly TRBD1 (6 bases). The CDR3 sequence is 17 residues long. V gave up 1 base and J gave up 4 bases, with 20 bases separating them. Germline CDR1 and CDR2: SGHVS and FQNEAQ. In DNA form, the CDR3 reads TGTGCCAGCAGCTTAGTAGCGTGGGACAAAGGGCAATACGAGCAGTACTTC. The encoded protein is CASSLVAWDKGQYEQYF.

The chain has TRBV7-2 and TRBJ1-2; D is unresolved. This CDR3 has 15 amino acids. Germline CDR1 is SGHTA and CDR2 is FQGNSA. V shed 2 bases and J shed 3 bases, with 13 bases lying between them. The CDR3 region has the DNA TGTGCCAGCAGCTTAACGCCGGGCACTTACTATGGCTACACCTTC. Protein sequence: CASSLTPGTYYGYTF.

The gene calls are TRBV15 and TRBJ2-7; 7 bases line up with TRBD1. V shed 0 bases, J shed 3 bases, and the junction held 2 bases outside the gene matches. This CDR3 is 14 amino acids long. Per germline, CDR1 LNHNV and CDR2 YYDKDF (reference sequence). CDR3 sequence (DNA): TGTGCCACCAGCAGAGACTACAGGGGCTACGAGCAGTACGTC. Amino acids: CATSRDYRGYEQYV.

This chain uses TRBV3-1 with TRBJ2-3; 9 bases are shared with TRBD2. Unmatched junction bases numbered 2, after V lost 5 bases and J lost 2 bases. This CDR3 region has 14 residues. Germline lookup yields CDR1 LGHDT and CDR2 YNNKEL (reference sequence). CDR3 nucleotide sequence: TGTGCCAGCAGCGCTAGCGGGGACACAGATACGCAGTATTTT. Protein: CASSASGDTDTQYF.

This clonotype was picked up a small number of times. The V call is TRBV12-3 or TRBV12-4, the J call TRBJ1-1; 8 nucleotides line up with TRBD1. The V segment lost 4 bases and the J segment 4 bases; nucleotides outside the gene matches: 5. The CDR3 sequence is 14 residues long. Written as DNA, the CDR3 is TGTGCCAGCAGTTCCGGACAGGGTACCACTGAAGCTTTCTTT. It encodes CASSSGQGTTEAFF.

This clonotype was found a few times. CDR3 in amino acids: CRGHQATNEKLFF. The CDR3 DNA follows: TGCAGAGGCCATCAGGCAACTAATGAAAAACTGTTTTTT. The rearrangement links TRBV20-1 to TRBJ1-4; no clear D gene. CDR3 size: 13 residues. Germline CDR1 and CDR2: DFQATT and SNEGSKA (reference sequence).

The rearrangement links TRBV9 to TRBJ2-3, with D unclear. Germline lookup yields CDR1 SGDLS and CDR2 YYNGEE. The CDR3 spans 15 residues. V shed 1 base and J shed 2 bases, with 11 bases lying between them. The CDR3 loop is CASSVSDTNTDTQYF. The CDR3 DNA is TGTGCCAGCAGCGTATCAGACACAAACACAGATACGCAGTATTTT.

This clonotype occurred a few times. V gene TRBV7-9 combines with J gene TRBJ1-2; tentatively, D is TRBD1 (6 bases). Looked up from germline, CDR1 is SEHNR and CDR2 is FQNEAQ (reference sequence). The V gene lost 5 bases and the J gene lost 3 bases, with 10 bases spanning the gap. The CDR3 has 13 amino acids. CDR3 sequence reads: CASSTGQYYGYTF. The DNA for the CDR3 is TGTGCCAGCAGCACCGGACAGTACTATGGCTACACCTTC.

The chain is built from TRBV5-1 and TRBJ1-1; D gene unclear. Germline V CDR1 and CDR2: SGHRS, YFSETQ. Trimming took 4 bases from V and 1 from J, leaving 17 bases between them. The CDR3 extends over 16 amino acids. CDR3: CASSRSSGITNTEAFF. The CDR3 DNA sequence: TGCGCCAGCAGCCGCTCTTCGGGAATAACGAACACTGAAGCTTTCTTT.